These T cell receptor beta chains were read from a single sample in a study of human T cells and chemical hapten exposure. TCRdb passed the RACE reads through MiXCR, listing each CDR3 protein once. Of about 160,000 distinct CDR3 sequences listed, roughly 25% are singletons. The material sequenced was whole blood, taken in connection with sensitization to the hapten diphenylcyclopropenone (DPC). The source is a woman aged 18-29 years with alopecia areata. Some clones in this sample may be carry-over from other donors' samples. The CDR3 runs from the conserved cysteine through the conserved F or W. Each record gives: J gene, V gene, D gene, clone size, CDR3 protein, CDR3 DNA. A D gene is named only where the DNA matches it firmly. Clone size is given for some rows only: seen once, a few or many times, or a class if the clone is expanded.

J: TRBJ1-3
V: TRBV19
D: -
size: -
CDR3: CASVQQFGNTIYF
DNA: TGTGCCAGTGTCCAACAGTTTGGAAACACCATATATTTT

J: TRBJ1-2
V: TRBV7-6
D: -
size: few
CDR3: CASSPGLSYGYTF
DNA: TGTGCCAGCAGCCCCGGACTGAGCTATGGCTACACCTTC

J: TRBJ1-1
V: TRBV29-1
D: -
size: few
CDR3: CSVEEGGGRF
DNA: TGCAGCGTTGAAGAGGGGGGGGGTCGGTTT

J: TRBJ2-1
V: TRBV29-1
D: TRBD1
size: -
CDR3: CSVRGYHRGSDNEQFF
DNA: TGCAGCGTTCGCGGCTATCACAGGGGATCGGACAATGAGCAGTTCTTC

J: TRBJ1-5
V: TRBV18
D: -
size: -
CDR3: CASSSSWDSNQPQHF
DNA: TGTGCCAGCTCATCCAGTTGGGATAGCAATCAGCCCCAGCATTTT

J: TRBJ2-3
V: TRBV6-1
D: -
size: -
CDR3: CASSAEQGGWGTDTQYF
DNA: TGTGCCAGCAGCGCCGAACAGGGAGGTTGGGGCACAGATACGCAGTATTTT

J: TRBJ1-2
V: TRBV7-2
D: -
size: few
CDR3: CASSHDTYRGYTF
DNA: TGTGCCAGCAGCCACGACACTTATCGGGGCTACACCTTC

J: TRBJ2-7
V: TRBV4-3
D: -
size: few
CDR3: CASSQEGGLYEQYF
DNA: TGCGCCAGCAGCCAAGAGGGGGGTCTCTACGAGCAGTACTTC

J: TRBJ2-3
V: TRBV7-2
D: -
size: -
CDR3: CASSGRAYTQYF
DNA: TGTGCCAGCAGTGGGCGGGCCTATACGCAGTATTTT

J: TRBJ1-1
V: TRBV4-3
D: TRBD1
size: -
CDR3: CASSPTGPGVEAFF
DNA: TGCGCCAGCAGCCCGACAGGGCCGGGGGTCGAAGCTTTCTTT

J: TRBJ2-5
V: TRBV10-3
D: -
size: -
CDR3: CAISESDGAGTIWQETQYF
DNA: TGTGCCATCAGTGAGTCGGATGGGGCAGGGACGATTTGGCAAGAGACCCAGTACTTC

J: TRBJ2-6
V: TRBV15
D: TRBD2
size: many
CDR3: CATSVLTSGRLGRGANVLTF
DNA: TGTGCCACCAGCGTGCTGACTAGCGGGCGGCTCGGGAGAGGGGCCAACGTCCTGACTTTC

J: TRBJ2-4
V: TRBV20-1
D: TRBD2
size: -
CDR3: CSAIHGGAQNIQYF
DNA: TGCAGTGCTATTCACGGGGGGGCCCAAAACATTCAGTACTTC

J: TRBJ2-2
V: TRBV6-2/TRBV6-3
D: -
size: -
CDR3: CASSYSTGLGGELFF
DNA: TGTGCCAGCAGTTACTCGACGGGGCTGGGCGGGGAGCTGTTTTTT

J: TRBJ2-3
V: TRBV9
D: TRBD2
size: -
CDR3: CASSEREPTDTQYF
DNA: TGTGCCAGCAGCGAGCGGGAACCCACAGATACGCAGTATTTT

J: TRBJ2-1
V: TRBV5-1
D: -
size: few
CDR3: CASSLARETEQFF
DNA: TGCGCCAGCAGCTTAGCTAGGGAAACTGAGCAGTTCTTC

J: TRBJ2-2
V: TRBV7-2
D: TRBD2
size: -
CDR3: CATKKPGLAGGPGGELFF
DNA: TGTGCCACGAAAAAACCGGGACTAGCGGGGGGGCCTGGCGGGGAGCTGTTTTTT

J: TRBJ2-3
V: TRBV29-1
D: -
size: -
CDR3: CSVLWGTDTQYF
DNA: TGCAGCGTCCTCTGGGGCACAGATACGCAGTATTTT

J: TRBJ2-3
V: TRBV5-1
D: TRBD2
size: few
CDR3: CASSYYGTSGTTDTQYF
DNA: TGCGCCAGCAGCTACTACGGGACTAGCGGCACCACAGATACGCAGTATTTT

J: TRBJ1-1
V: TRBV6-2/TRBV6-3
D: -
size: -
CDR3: CASKQGTEAFF
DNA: TGTGCCAGCAAACAGGGTACTGAAGCTTTCTTT

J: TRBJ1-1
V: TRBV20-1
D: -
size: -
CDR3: CSANPPGTRAMNTEAFF
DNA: TGCAGTGCCAACCCTCCCGGAACCCGGGCGATGAACACTGAAGCTTTCTTT

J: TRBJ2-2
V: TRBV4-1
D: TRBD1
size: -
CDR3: CASSRRQGDGTGELFF
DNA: TGCGCCAGCAGCCGCCGACAGGGAGACGGTACCGGGGAGCTGTTTTTT

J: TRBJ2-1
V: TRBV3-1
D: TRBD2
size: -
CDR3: CASSQVRLAGVTDEQFF
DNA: TGTGCCAGCAGCCAAGTTCGACTAGCGGGAGTAACAGATGAGCAGTTCTTC

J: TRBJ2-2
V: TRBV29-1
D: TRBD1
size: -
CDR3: CSVQTGITGELFF
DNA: TGCAGCGTCCAGACAGGGATCACCGGGGAGCTGTTTTTT

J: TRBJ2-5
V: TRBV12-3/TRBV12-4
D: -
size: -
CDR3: CASSFDETQYF
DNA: TGTGCCAGCAGTTTTGATGAGACCCAGTACTTC

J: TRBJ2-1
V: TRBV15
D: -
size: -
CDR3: CATSRDLAPPYNERFF
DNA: TGTGCCACCAGCAGAGATCTCGCTCCCCCCTACAATGAGCGGTTCTTC

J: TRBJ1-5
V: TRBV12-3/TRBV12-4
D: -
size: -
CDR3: CASSSFLDNADQPQHF
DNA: TGTGCCAGCAGTTCCTTCCTCGACAACGCGGACCAGCCCCAGCATTTT

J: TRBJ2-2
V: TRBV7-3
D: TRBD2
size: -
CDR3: CASSPNSGGDNTGELFF
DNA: TGTGCCAGCAGCCCAAATAGCGGGGGGGATAACACCGGGGAGCTGTTTTTT

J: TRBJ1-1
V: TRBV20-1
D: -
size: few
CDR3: CSARVGVEAFF
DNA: TGCAGTGCTAGAGTCGGGGTTGAAGCTTTCTTT

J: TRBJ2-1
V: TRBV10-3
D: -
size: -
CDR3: CAISALHSVNEQFF
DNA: TGTGCCATCAGTGCCCTCCATAGTGTTAATGAGCAGTTCTTC

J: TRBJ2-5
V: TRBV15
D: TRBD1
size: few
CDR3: CATSRDLGTANQETQYF
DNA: TGTGCCACCAGCAGAGATCTAGGGACAGCGAACCAAGAGACCCAGTACTTC

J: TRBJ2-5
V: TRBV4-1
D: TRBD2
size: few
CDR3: CASANLGLAEGTQYF
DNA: TGCGCCAGCGCTAATCTGGGACTAGCAGAAGGGACCCAGTACTTC

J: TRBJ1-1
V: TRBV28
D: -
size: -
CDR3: CASKRGGDTEAFF
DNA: TGTGCCAGCAAGCGGGGTGGCGACACTGAAGCTTTCTTT

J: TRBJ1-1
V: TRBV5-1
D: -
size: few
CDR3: CASSMGMNTEAFF
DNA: TGCGCCAGCAGCATGGGAATGAACACTGAAGCTTTCTTT

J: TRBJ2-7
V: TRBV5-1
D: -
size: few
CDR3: CASSLNPEGIYEQYF
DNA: TGCGCCAGCAGCTTGAACCCAGAGGGTATTTACGAGCAGTACTTC

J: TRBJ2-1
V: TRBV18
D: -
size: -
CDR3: CASSPRTTSGKHNEQFF
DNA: TGTGCCAGCTCACCCCGGACTACAAGCGGAAAACACAATGAGCAGTTCTTC

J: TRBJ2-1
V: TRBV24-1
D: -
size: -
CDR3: CATSDLYNEQFF
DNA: TGTGCCACCAGTGATTTGTACAATGAGCAGTTCTTC

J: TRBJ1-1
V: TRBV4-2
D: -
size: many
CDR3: CASSQDLGRGAFF
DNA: TGTGCCAGCAGCCAAGATCTGGGAAGGGGAGCTTTCTTT

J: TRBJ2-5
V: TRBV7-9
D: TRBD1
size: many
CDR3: CASSLTGNQETQYF
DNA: TGTGCCAGCAGCTTGACAGGGAACCAAGAGACCCAGTACTTC

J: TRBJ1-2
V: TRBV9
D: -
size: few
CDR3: CASSAGTSDNYGYTF
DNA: TGTGCCAGCAGCGCCGGGACATCCGATAACTATGGCTACACCTTC

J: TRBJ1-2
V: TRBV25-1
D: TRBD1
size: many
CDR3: CASNRQGYGYTF
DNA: TGTGCCAGCAACAGACAGGGGTACGGCTACACCTTC